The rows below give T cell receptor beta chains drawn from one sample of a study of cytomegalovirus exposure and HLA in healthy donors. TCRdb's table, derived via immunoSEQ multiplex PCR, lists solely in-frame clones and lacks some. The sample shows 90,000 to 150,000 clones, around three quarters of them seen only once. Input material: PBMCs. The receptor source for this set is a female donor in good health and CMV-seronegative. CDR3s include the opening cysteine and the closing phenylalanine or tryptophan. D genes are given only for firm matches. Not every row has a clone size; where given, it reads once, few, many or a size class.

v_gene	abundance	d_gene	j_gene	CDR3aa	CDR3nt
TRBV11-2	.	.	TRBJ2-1	CASSLQGFSSYNEQFF	TGTGCCAGCAGCCTCCAGGGATTTAGCTCCTACAATGAGCAGTTCTTC
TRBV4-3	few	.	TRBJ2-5	CASSQDPGETQYF	TGCGCCAGCAGCCAAGATCCCGGGGAGACCCAGTACTTC
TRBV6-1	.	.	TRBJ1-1	CASFSPGGREAFF	TGTGCCAGCTTTAGTCCGGGGGGGAGAGAAGCTTTCTTT
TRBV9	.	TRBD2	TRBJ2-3	CASSVSSGDSDTQYF	TGTGCCAGCAGCGTTTCTAGCGGGGACTCAGATACGCAGTATTTT
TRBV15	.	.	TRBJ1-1	CATTPGVGGAGEAFF	TGTGCCACCACCCCGGGGGTGGGGGGGGCCGGTGAAGCTTTCTTT
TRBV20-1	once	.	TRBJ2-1	CSASLQAEQFF	TGCAGTGCTAGTCTGCAGGCTGAGCAGTTCTTC
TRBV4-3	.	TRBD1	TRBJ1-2	CASSQVGWRPGTGEYGYTF	TGCGCCAGCAGCCAAGTTGGGTGGAGACCCGGGACAGGGGAATATGGCTACACCTTC
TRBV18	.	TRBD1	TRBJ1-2	CASSPLGQGDYGYTF	TGTGCCAGCTCACCACTCGGACAGGGCGACTATGGCTACACCTTC
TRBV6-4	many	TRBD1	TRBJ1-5	CASSEEAGGGQPQHF	TGTGCCAGCAGTGAAGAGGCAGGGGGCGGTCAGCCCCAGCATTTT
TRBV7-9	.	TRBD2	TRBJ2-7	CASSWTSHEQYF	TGTGCCAGCAGCTGGACTAGTCACGAGCAGTACTTC
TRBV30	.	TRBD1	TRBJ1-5	CAWNRQGEENQPQHF	TGTGCCTGGAATCGACAGGGAGAGGAGAATCAGCCCCAGCATTTT
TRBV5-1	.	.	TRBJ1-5	CASPIDFKLRNQPQHF	TGCGCCAGCCCGATAGATTTCAAACTCCGCAATCAGCCCCAGCATTTT
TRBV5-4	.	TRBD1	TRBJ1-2	CASSLWTGRNDGYTF	TGTGCCAGCAGCTTATGGACAGGGCGAAACGATGGCTACACCTTC
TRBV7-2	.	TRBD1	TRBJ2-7	CASSLGWRQGRHEQYF	TGTGCCAGCAGCTTAGGGTGGAGACAGGGGCGCCACGAGCAGTACTTC
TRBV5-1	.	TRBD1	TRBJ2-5	CASHRDREETQYF	TGCGCCAGCCACCGGGACAGAGAAGAGACCCAGTACTTC
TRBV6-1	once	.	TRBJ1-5	CASTQEITSQPQHF	TGTGCCAGTACACAGGAGATAACGTCGCAGCCCCAGCATTTT
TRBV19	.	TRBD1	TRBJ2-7	CASSHKRTGSYEQYF	TGTGCCAGTAGCCACAAGAGGACAGGGTCCTACGAGCAGTACTTC
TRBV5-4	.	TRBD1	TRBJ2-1	CASRRQGDYNEQFF	TGTGCCAGCAGACGACAGGGCGACTACAATGAGCAGTTCTTC
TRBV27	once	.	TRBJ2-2	CASSYIAGELFF	TGTGCCAGCAGTTACATTGCCGGGGAGCTGTTTTTT
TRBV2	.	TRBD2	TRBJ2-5	CASSGTRGGEETQYF	TGTGCCAGCAGTGGTACGCGGGGGGGCGAAGAGACCCAGTACTTC
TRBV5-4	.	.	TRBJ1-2	CASSLDGGYGYTF	TGTGCCAGCAGCTTGGACGGCGGCTATGGCTACACCTTC
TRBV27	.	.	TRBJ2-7	CASRASGTYEQYF	TGTGCCAGTCGTGCTTCGGGGACCTACGAGCAGTACTTC
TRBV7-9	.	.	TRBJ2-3	CASSFTEAQYF	TGTGCCAGCAGCTTCACGGAGGCGCAGTATTTT
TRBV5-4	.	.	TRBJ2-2	CASSLMDTGELFF	TGTGCCAGCAGCCTAATGGACACCGGGGAGCTGTTTTTT
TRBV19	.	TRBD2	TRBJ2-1	CASSRGLAGNEQFF	TGTGCCAGTAGTAGGGGACTAGCGGGTAATGAGCAGTTCTTC
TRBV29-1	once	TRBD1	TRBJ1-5	CSVTTGVGGQPQHF	TGCAGCGTCACTACAGGGGTAGGTGGTCAGCCCCAGCATTTT
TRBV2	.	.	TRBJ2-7	CASSSFSGVIAYEQYF	TGTGCCAGCAGCTCCTTTTCCGGGGTTATAGCCTACGAGCAGTACTTC
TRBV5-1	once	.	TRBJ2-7	CASSFRPGARSEQYF	TGCGCCAGCAGCTTTCGTCCAGGGGCGAGGTCCGAGCAGTACTTC
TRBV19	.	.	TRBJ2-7	CASSTGVPYEQYF	TGTGCCAGTAGTACGGGGGTGCCCTATGAGCAGTACTTC
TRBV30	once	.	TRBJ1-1	CAWRATGTEAFF	TGTGCCTGGAGGGCGACGGGCACTGAAGCTTTCTTT
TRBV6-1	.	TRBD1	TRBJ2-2	CASSGATGAAGELFF	TGTGCCAGCAGTGGAGCGACAGGGGCCGCCGGGGAGCTGTTTTTT
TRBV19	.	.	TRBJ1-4	CATQGELDEKLFF	TGTGCCACCCAAGGGGAATTAGATGAAAAACTGTTTTTT
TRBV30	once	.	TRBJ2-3	CAWSYPPTDTQYF	TGTGCCTGGAGCTACCCTCCCACAGATACGCAGTATTTT
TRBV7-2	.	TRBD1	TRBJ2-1	CASSLGWTGSNEQFF	TGTGCCAGCAGCTTAGGCTGGACAGGGTCCAATGAGCAGTTCTTC
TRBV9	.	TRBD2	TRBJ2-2	CASSVGGSGGAGTGELFF	TGTGCCAGCAGCGTAGGCGGTAGCGGGGGGGCCGGCACCGGGGAGCTGTTTTTT
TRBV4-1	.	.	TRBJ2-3	CASSQLGTDTQYF	TGCGCCAGCAGCCAACTCGGCACAGATACGCAGTATTTT
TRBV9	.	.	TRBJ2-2	CASSVGGRGGPGTGELFF	TGTGCCAGCAGCGTAGGAGGAAGGGGGGGGCCAGGGACCGGGGAGCTGTTTTTT
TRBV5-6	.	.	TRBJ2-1	CASSWGVEQFF	TGTGCCAGCAGCTGGGGGGTTGAGCAGTTCTTC
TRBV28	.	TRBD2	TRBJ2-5	CASSGGLEETQYF	TGTGCCAGCAGTGGGGGACTAGAAGAGACCCAGTACTTC
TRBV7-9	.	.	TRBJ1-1	CASHPPVMNTEAFF	TGTGCCAGCCACCCTCCAGTGATGAACACTGAAGCTTTCTTT
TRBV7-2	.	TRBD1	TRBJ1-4	CASSRDRGREKLFF	TGTGCCAGCAGCCGGGACAGGGGTCGTGAAAAACTGTTTTTT